These T cell receptor beta chains were read from a single sample in a study of T cells in localized non-small cell lung cancer. TCRdb keeps only in-frame clones here, not all; method: immunoSEQ multiplex PCR. This sample has fewer than 75,000 clones, with approximately 84% found just once. The specimen was peripheral blood, collected before any cancer treatment. These receptors were obtained from a female donor over 55 with stage I lung adenocarcinoma. CDR3s include the opening cysteine and the closing phenylalanine or tryptophan. Each record gives: J gene, clone size, V gene, D gene, CDR3 protein, CDR3 DNA. The D gene is left open where the match is weak. Clone size is shown for a subset of rows, as once, few, many or a class of expanded clone.

>TRBJ1-5|-|TRBV28|-
CASSRRQYNQPQHF
TGTGCCAGCAGCCGAAGACAGTACAATCAGCCCCAGCATTTT
>TRBJ2-3|-|TRBV5-1|-
CASSASTDTQYF
TGCGCCAGCAGTGCGAGCACAGATACGCAGTATTTT
>TRBJ1-1|-|TRBV4-1|-
CASSRPPAGEAFF
TGCGCCAGCAGCCGGCCCCCCGCGGGGGAAGCTTTCTTT
>TRBJ1-4|-|TRBV28|-
CGAGGEKLFF
TGTGGGGCGGGGGGCGAAAAACTGTTTTTT
>TRBJ2-3|-|TRBV11-2|TRBD2
CASSLLAGGADTQYF
TGTGCCAGCAGCCTCCTAGCGGGAGGTGCAGATACGCAGTATTTT
>TRBJ1-1|-|TRBV6-5|-
CASSDFWVNTEAFF
TGTGCCAGCAGTGACTTCTGGGTGAACACTGAAGCTTTCTTT
>TRBJ2-1|once|TRBV10-3|TRBD2
CAISAALAGGQGEQFF
TGTGCCATCAGTGCCGCCCTAGCGGGAGGGCAGGGTGAGCAGTTCTTC
>TRBJ2-1|-|TRBV11-2|-
CASSLGGTSYNEQFF
TGTGCCAGCAGCTTAGGAGGGACTTCCTACAATGAGCAGTTCTTC
>TRBJ2-5|-|TRBV9|-
CASSVFGGGVQETQYF
TGTGCCAGCAGCGTATTCGGAGGGGGGGTTCAAGAGACCCAGTACTTC
>TRBJ1-1|medium-sized|TRBV27|-
CASSSYTVNTEAFF
TGTGCCAGCAGTTCATACACAGTGAACACTGAAGCTTTCTTT
>TRBJ1-2|-|TRBV4-1|TRBD1
CASSQVGTGRFGGYTF
TGCGCCAGCAGCCAAGTCGGGACAGGGAGGTTCGGGGGCTACACCTTC
>TRBJ2-1|-|TRBV4-1|-
CASSQVGNEQFF
TGCGCCAGCAGCCAAGTGGGGAATGAGCAGTTCTTC
>TRBJ2-3|-|TRBV7-6|TRBD2
CASSLSGGPSTDTQYF
TGTGCCAGCAGCCTTAGCGGGGGACCTAGCACAGATACGCAGTATTTT
>TRBJ2-2|once|TRBV2|-
CASSGWGTGELFF
TGTGCCAGCAGTGGGTGGGGCACCGGGGAGCTGTTTTTT
>TRBJ1-2|few|TRBV4-3|-
CASSQDLQPNYGYTF
TGCGCCAGCAGCCAAGATTTACAGCCTAACTATGGCTACACCTTC
>TRBJ2-1|-|TRBV11-3|-
CASSRLNPGYEQFF
TGTGCCAGCAGCCGCCTAAATCCCGGGTATGAGCAGTTCTTC
>TRBJ1-2|-|TRBV5-1|-
CASSLGVWDGYTF
TGCGCCAGCAGCCTGGGGGTGTGGGATGGCTACACCTTC
>TRBJ1-2|-|TRBV18|TRBD1
CASSPGTVNGYTF
TGTGCCAGCTCACCCGGGACAGTAAATGGCTACACCTTC
>TRBJ2-5|-|TRBV7-2|-
CASSLTGQIQETQYF
TGTGCCAGCAGCTTAACTGGACAGATCCAAGAGACCCAGTACTTC
>TRBJ2-6|-|TRBV5-8|-
CASTVSGANVLTF
TGTGCCAGCACCGTTTCTGGGGCCAACGTCCTGACTTTC
>TRBJ1-5|few|TRBV28|-
CASSRPQVDQPQHF
TGTGCCAGCAGTCGACCACAGGTGGATCAGCCCCAGCATTTT
>TRBJ2-1|-|TRBV29-1|TRBD1
CSVDRQGASPYNEQFF
TGCAGCGTAGACCGTCAGGGGGCCTCTCCCTACAATGAGCAGTTCTTC
>TRBJ2-1|medium-sized|TRBV29-1|-
CSVDRGGEQFF
TGCAGCGTTGACAGGGGAGGTGAGCAGTTCTTC
>TRBJ2-7|few|TRBV11-2|TRBD1
CASSLSGTETYEQYF
TGTGCCAGCAGCCTCTCCGGGACAGAGACCTACGAGCAGTACTTC
>TRBJ2-7|-|TRBV6-5|-
CASTGEQYF
TGTGCCAGCACGGGAGAGCAGTACTTC
>TRBJ1-1|-|TRBV19|-
CASSMSWGNTEAFF
TGTGCCAGTAGTATGAGTTGGGGTAACACTGAAGCTTTCTTT
>TRBJ2-2|-|TRBV5-1|TRBD2
CASSPGRATGELFF
TGCGCCAGCAGCCCAGGGAGGGCTACCGGGGAGCTGTTTTTT
>TRBJ2-1|-|TRBV19|-
CASRSGVYNEQFF
TGTGCCAGTAGGTCCGGTGTCTACAATGAGCAGTTCTTC
>TRBJ2-3|-|TRBV7-2|-
CASTRQGTQYF
TGTGCCAGCACCCGGCAGGGTACGCAGTATTTT
>TRBJ1-1|few|TRBV15|-
CATSRDIFGGSSGTEAFF
TGTGCCACCAGCAGAGATATTTTCGGGGGTTCGTCGGGCACTGAAGCTTTCTTT
>TRBJ2-5|-|TRBV5-1|-
CASSGRPGETQYF
TGCGCCAGCAGCGGCCGCCCGGGAGAGACCCAGTACTTC
>TRBJ1-1|-|TRBV7-9|-
CASQVLSGTEAFF
TGTGCCAGCCAGGTGTTGTCTGGGACCGAAGCTTTCTTT
>TRBJ1-2|-|TRBV7-8|-
CASSLMGRGDNYGYTF
TGTGCCAGCAGCTTAATGGGCCGCGGGGATAACTATGGCTACACCTTC
>TRBJ2-5|once|TRBV18|-
CASSPPDLRETQYF
TGTGCCAGCTCACCACCGGATCTAAGAGAGACCCAGTACTTC
>TRBJ2-6|-|TRBV11-2|-
CASRAAIGSGANVLTF
TGTGCCAGCAGAGCTGCCATAGGATCTGGGGCCAACGTCCTGACTTTC
>TRBJ2-2|-|TRBV6-4|-
CASRAYTGELFF
TGTGCCAGCAGGGCATACACCGGGGAGCTGTTTTTT
>TRBJ1-2|-|TRBV10-1|-
CASSDQKISNYGYTF
TGCGCCAGCAGTGATCAGAAGATCTCTAACTATGGCTACACCTTC
>TRBJ2-1|-|TRBV27|TRBD2
CASSLNYLAGGHEQFF
TGTGCCAGCAGTTTAAATTACCTAGCGGGGGGACATGAGCAGTTCTTC
>TRBJ2-3|-|TRBV7-8|-
CASSSLTDTQYF
TGTGCCAGCAGCTCACTCACAGATACGCAGTATTTT
>TRBJ1-3|-|TRBV5-1|-
CASAGTDGNTIYF
TGCGCCAGCGCCGGGACGGATGGAAACACCATATATTTT
>TRBJ1-4|-|TRBV7-9|-
CASSRDGEKLFF
TGTGCCAGCAGCCGGGACGGGGAAAAACTGTTTTTT
>TRBJ2-5|-|TRBV15|-
CATSRGRDFRFETQYF
TGTGCCACCAGCAGAGGACGCGACTTCAGATTCGAGACCCAGTACTTC
>TRBJ2-1|-|TRBV5-1|TRBD2
CASSDNAGGEQFF
TGCGCCAGCAGCGACAATGCGGGGGGTGAGCAGTTCTTC
>TRBJ2-1|-|TRBV7-9|TRBD2
CASSLTGLAWDEQFF
TGTGCCAGCAGCTTAACCGGACTAGCCTGGGATGAGCAGTTCTTC
>TRBJ1-2|-|TRBV5-1|-
CASSLEQDGYTF
TGCGCCAGCAGCTTGGAGCAGGATGGCTACACCTTC
>TRBJ2-5|-|TRBV7-7|-
CASSLAGRGSETQYF
TGTGCTAGCAGCTTAGCGGGCAGGGGGTCAGAGACCCAGTACTTC
>TRBJ1-2|-|TRBV28|-
CASSLSGTQILGYGYTF
TGTGCCAGCAGTCTCTCCGGGACACAGATACTAGGCTATGGCTACACCTTC
>TRBJ1-3|-|TRBV11-2|TRBD1
CVSRPGTGGSGNTIYF
TGTGTCAGCCGTCCCGGGACAGGGGGCTCTGGAAACACCATATATTTT
>TRBJ2-3|few|TRBV6-7|-
CASSYHISTDTQYF
TGTGCCAGCAGTTATCATATTAGCACAGATACGCAGTATTTT
>TRBJ2-1|-|TRBV5-1|-
CASSSTGTGVYNEQFF
TGCGCCAGCAGCTCAACCGGGACTGGAGTCTACAATGAGCAGTTCTTC
>TRBJ2-1|few|TRBV13|TRBD1
CASSAGQGFYNEQFF
TGTGCCAGCAGCGCCGGACAGGGCTTCTACAATGAGCAGTTCTTC
>TRBJ1-4|once|TRBV6-5|-
CASRATGNNEKLFF
TGTGCCAGCAGGGCGACAGGAAATAATGAAAAACTGTTTTTT
>TRBJ1-6|once|TRBV19|-
CASSSQGIGNSPLHF
TGTGCCAGTAGTTCACAGGGAATTGGGAATTCACCCCTCCACTTT
>TRBJ2-7|-|TRBV18|TRBD1
CASSPGQGAREQYF
TGTGCCAGCTCACCAGGACAGGGGGCTCGTGAGCAGTACTTC
>TRBJ2-7|-|TRBV7-9|TRBD1
CASSLGTGDQYEQYF
TGTGCCAGCAGCCTCGGGACAGGAGATCAATACGAGCAGTACTTC